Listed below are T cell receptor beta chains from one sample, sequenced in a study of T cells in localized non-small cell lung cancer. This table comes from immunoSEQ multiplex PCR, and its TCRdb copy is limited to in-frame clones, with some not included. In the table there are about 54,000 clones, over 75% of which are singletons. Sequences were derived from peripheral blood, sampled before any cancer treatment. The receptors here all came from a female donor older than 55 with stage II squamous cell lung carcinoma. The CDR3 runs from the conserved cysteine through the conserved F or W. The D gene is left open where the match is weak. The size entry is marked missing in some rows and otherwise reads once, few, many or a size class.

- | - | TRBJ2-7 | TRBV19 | TGTGCCAGTAGTCTGACAGTCTCCTACGAGCAGTACTTC | CASSLTVSYEQYF
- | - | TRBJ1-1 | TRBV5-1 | TGCGCCACCTGTACCCCAGGGGTAACTGAAGCTTTCTTT | CATCTPGVTEAFF
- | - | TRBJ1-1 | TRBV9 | TGTGCCAGCAGCGTAGTACAGGGGAACACTGAAGCTTTCTTT | CASSVVQGNTEAFF
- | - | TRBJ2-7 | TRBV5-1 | TGCGCCAGCAGCGGAACTACAGGGATCTACGAGCAGTACTTC | CASSGTTGIYEQYF
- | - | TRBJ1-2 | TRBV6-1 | TGTGCCAGCAGCGACAGTGACTATGGCTACACCTTC | CASSDSDYGYTF
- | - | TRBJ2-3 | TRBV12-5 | TGTGCTAGTGGTTTGGAGGGGACGAGCACAGATACGCAGTATTTT | CASGLEGTSTDTQYF
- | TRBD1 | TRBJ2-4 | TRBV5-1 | TGCGCCAGCAGCTGGGACAGGGAGGCGGGCATTCAGTACTTC | CASSWDREAGIQYF
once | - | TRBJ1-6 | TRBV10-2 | TGCGCCAGCAGTGAGAAGAGGGTTGCACCCCTCCACTTT | CASSEKRVAPLHF
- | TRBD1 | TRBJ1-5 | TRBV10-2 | TGCGCCAGCAGTGAGTCTGACAGGGACTCAGGCAATCAGCCCCAGCATTTT | CASSESDRDSGNQPQHF
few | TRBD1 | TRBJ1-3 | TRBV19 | TGTGCCAGTAGCCCTTACAGGGGGCGAGAGGGAAACACCATATATTTT | CASSPYRGREGNTIYF
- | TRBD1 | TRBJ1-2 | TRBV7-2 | TGTGCCAGCAGCCCGACAGGGGGCCATGGCTACACCTTC | CASSPTGGHGYTF
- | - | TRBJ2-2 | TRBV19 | TGTGCCATCTCACAGGTTCTCGCGAACACCGGGGAGCTGTTTTTT | CAISQVLANTGELFF
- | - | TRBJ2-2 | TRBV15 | TGTGCCACCAGCAGAGACGTTGGACGCATGGTGGTTACCGGGGAGCTGTTTTTT | CATSRDVGRMVVTGELFF
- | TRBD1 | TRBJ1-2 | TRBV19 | TGTGCCAGTAGTACCGGACAGGGGAACTATGGCTACACCTTC | CASSTGQGNYGYTF
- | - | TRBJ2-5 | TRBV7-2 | TGTGCCAACCAGGCCCCACCCGGGACCCAGTACTTC | CANQAPPGTQYF
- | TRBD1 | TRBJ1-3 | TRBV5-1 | TGCGCCAGCAGCTGGCAGGACAGGGGGACTGGAAACACCATATATTTT | CASSWQDRGTGNTIYF
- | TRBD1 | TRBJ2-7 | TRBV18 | TGTGCCAGCTCTTCGACAGGGGGCTACGAGCAGTACTTC | CASSSTGGYEQYF
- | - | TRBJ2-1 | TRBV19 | TGTGCCAGTATGGGGCTAGACCTGGCCAATGAGCAGTTCTTC | CASMGLDLANEQFF
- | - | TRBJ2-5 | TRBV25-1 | TGTGCCAGCAGTACACCCACAGGGTTACAAGAGACCCAGTACTTC | CASSTPTGLQETQYF
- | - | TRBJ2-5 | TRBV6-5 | TGTGCCAGCAGTTACTCGATTTCCATGGAGACCCAGTACTTC | CASSYSISMETQYF